This TCR beta chain derives from a study of T cell changes during pregnancy in multiple sclerosis. The ends were cut back, 3 bases at V and 2 bases at J, with 8 bases in the middle. Germline lookup yields CDR1 KGHSH and CDR2 LQKENI. This CDR3 spans 13 amino acids. Repertoires were generated with immunoSEQ multiplex PCR, while TCRdb's copy carries only in-frame clones and drops some. Among some 70,000 clones listed, around nine tenths were seen once. This sequence joins TRBV18 and TRBJ2-7; D possibly corresponds to TRBD2 (6 bases). Sequencing was performed on peripheral blood, taken before pregnancy. This TCR was sampled from a female donor with multiple sclerosis, enrolled in a pregnancy study. The CDR3 region is CASSPGEAYEQYF. The CDR3 bases are TGTGCCAGCTCACCGGGGGAGGCCTACGAGCAGTACTTC.